The clone carrying this TCR beta chain was picked up many times. The antigen is unknown. CDR3 regions of TCR beta were amplified from RNA transcripts. The library came from an HTBI-primed first-round RT-PCR and a second-round multiplex PCR. TCRdb itself ran the multiplex PCR reads through MiXCR, one entry per CDR3 protein. The sample lists hundreds of thousands of distinct CDR3 sequences; roughly two fifths were seen once. The data were taken from a study of Graves' ophthalmopathy and Graves' hyperthyroidism. Whole-study context: Before any treatment was given, at initial diagnosis, peripheral blood was collected.

Germline values: CDR1 SGHTA, CDR2 FQGNSA. CDR3 length equals 15 residues. V was pared by 6 bases and J by 4 bases, with 7 bases of the junction left unmatched. Enrollment excluded any patients with other autoimmune diseases, uncontrolled infections, pregnancy or lactation. PBMCs were isolated by Ficoll-Paque density gradient centrifugation, using roughly 10 ml of fresh peripheral blood as the starting material. General study points: A model of 13 signatures distinguished ophthalmopathy from stable hyperthyroidism at less than 90% sensitivity and 70% to 84% specificity.

The V call is TRBV7-2, the J call TRBJ2-2; 8 bases fit TRBD1. The sequence came from an adult man with Graves' ophthalmopathy. The sequencing sample was made of peripheral blood. CDR3 amino acids: CASRSGQGGTGELFF. CDR3 DNA sequence: TGTGCCAGCAGATCTGGACAGGGTGGCACCGGGGAGCTGTTTTTT.